One and the same sample provided the 17 T cell receptor beta chains below, sequenced in a study of T cells in Graves' hyperthyroidism and ophthalmopathy. RNA transcripts provided the source from which TCR beta CDR3 regions were amplified. With the HTBI primer set, the TCR CDR3 went through a first round of RT-PCR. MiXCR, run by TCRdb on the multiplex PCR reads, gives a single entry per CDR3 protein. In the table there are around 600,000 distinct CDR3 sequences, roughly 46% of which are singletons. Sequenced: peripheral blood or thyroid tissue (not recorded which). All receptors come from an adult man with Graves' disease, either hyperthyroidism or ophthalmopathy (not recorded which).

This clonotype was observed at least ten times. The J gene is TRBJ1-2, the V gene TRBV20-1; 8 bases line up with TRBD1. Germline V gene data show CDR1 as DFQATT and CDR2 as SNEGSKA (reference sequence). With 5 bases clipped from V and 3 bases from J, the junction kept 2 bases outside the gene matches. This CDR3 has 12 amino acids. DNA of the CDR3: TGCAGTGCTGGACAGGGATACTATGGCTACACCTTC. It encodes CSAGQGYYGYTF.

This clonotype was observed a few times. V is TRBV2 and J is TRBJ1-2, with D unresolved. The CDR3 runs 13 residues. Deletions cut 2 bases from V and 8 bases from J, with 12 bases between. Looked up from germline, CDR1 is SNHLY and CDR2 is FYNNEI. The chain's CDR3 is CASSERPLGGYTF. The CDR3 nucleotides are TGTGCCAGCAGTGAACGCCCCTTGGGGGGCTACACCTTC.

As to this clonotype: A much larger clonotype is one base distant, so this may be a read error. V gene TRBV2 combines with J gene TRBJ1-2, with TRBD1 as a possible D gene (6 bases). The CDR3 is 14 amino acids. Germline V gene lookup returns CDR1 SNHLY and CDR2 FYNNEI. The CDR3 DNA reads TGTGTCAGCAGGAAGGAGGGGACATACGATGGCTACACCTTC. It encodes CVSRKEGTYDGYTF.

This chain links TRBV2 with TRBJ1-5; 7 nucleotides line up with TRBD1. Germline values: CDR1 SNHLY, CDR2 FYNNEI. This CDR3 region has 13 residues. V trimming: 6 bases; J trimming: 14 bases; junction bases outside the gene matches: 13. The CDR3 reads CASSVNRGWYEHF. CDR3 DNA sequence: TGTGCCAGCAGCGTAAACAGGGGTTGGTACGAGCATTTT.

V and J are TRBV19 and TRBJ1-5; 7 positions agree with TRBD1. V shed 4 bases, J shed 0 bases, and the junction held 6 bases outside the gene matches. The CDR3 consists of 16 residues. Per the germline V gene, CDR1 is LNHDA and CDR2 is SQIVND (reference sequence). CDR3 amino acids: CASSKLKGASNQPQHF. The DNA for the CDR3 is TGTGCCAGTAGTAAGCTAAAGGGGGCTAGCAATCAGCCCCAGCATTTT.

In the case of this clonotype: Relative to the germline gene, one junction end is altered; a read error may explain this. The rearrangement uses TRBV15 and TRBJ2-7, with TRBD1 as a possible D gene (5 bases). Germline CDR1 LNHNV, CDR2 YYDKDF (reference sequence). The CDR3 totals 9 residues. Written as DNA, the CDR3 is TGTGCCACTTCGCTTAGCAGGGACTTC. Translated, it gives CATSLSRDF.

The V gene is TRBV20-1, the J gene TRBJ1-2, with 12 bases matching TRBD1. Germline CDR1 reads DFQATT; CDR2 reads SNEGSKA (reference sequence). CDR3 length: 14 residues. The junction had 8 bases not matched to a gene; V was cut back by 6 bases and J by 6 bases. The DNA for the CDR3 is TGCAGTGCATGGGACAGGGGGCGCATGAATGGCTACACCTTC. Encoded protein: CSAWDRGRMNGYTF.

There are a few counts of this clonotype. The J gene is TRBJ2-2, the V gene TRBV24-1, with 7 nucleotides matching TRBD1. Germline V gene lookup returns CDR1 KGHDR and CDR2 SFDVKD. The CDR3 totals 15 residues. V lost 4 bases, J lost 2 bases, and 3 bases stayed unmatched. CDR3 sequence reads: CATSDRDRNTGELFF. The CDR3 nucleotides are TGTGCCACCAGTGACCGGGACAGAAACACCGGGGAGCTGTTTTTT.

The chain uses TRBV20-1 and TRBJ1-6; D uncertain. The CDR3 is made up of 13 amino acids. The V end was cut by 7 bases, the J end by 11 bases, with 18 bases between. CDR1 is DFQATT, CDR2 SNEGSKA, per germline (reference sequence). The CDR3, as DNA: TGCAGTGTAGGCGGACGTGGGGATCCACCCCTCCACTTT. It codes for CSVGGRGDPPLHF.

The table lists this clonotype with many counts. The CDR3 here is CAISRSGKGYGYTF. DNA for the CDR3: TGTGCCATCAGTCGATCGGGGAAGGGCTATGGCTACACCTTC. The chain couples TRBV10-3 to TRBJ1-2; D ambiguous. V was clipped by 5 bases and J by 4 bases, with 14 bases between them. The CDR3 is 14 residues long. The V gene's germline CDR1 is ENHRY and CDR2 SYGVKD.

The genes are TRBV29-1 and TRBJ2-2; 12 bases line up with TRBD2. The germline CDR1 and CDR2 sequences are SQVTM and ANQGSEA. Trimming removed 4 bases from V and 1 base from J; junction bases left unmatched: 4. CDR3 size: 16 residues. The CDR3 sequence is CSVVGLAGQNTGELFF. CDR3 bases: TGCAGCGTTGTAGGACTAGCGGGACAGAACACCGGGGAGCTGTTTTTT.

The table lists this clonotype with a few counts. The chain combines TRBV5-1 with TRBJ2-7, with D possibly matching TRBD1 (6 bases). Trimming took off 2 bases at V and 0 bases at J, with 12 bases between the two ends. CDR3 length: 15 amino acids. Germline V gives CDR1 SGHRS, CDR2 YFSETQ. The CDR3 DNA reads as TGCGCCAGCAGCTTTGACAGGCTCCACTCCTACGAGCAGTACTTC. The encoded protein is CASSFDRLHSYEQYF.

The gene calls are TRBV29-1 and TRBJ1-1; possibly TRBD1 for D (6 bases). Germline V gene sequence: CDR1 SQVTM, CDR2 ANQGSEA. The CDR3 has 15 residues. Trimming removed 7 bases from V and 0 bases from J, with 18 bases in between. DNA for the CDR3: TGCAGCGCCGGGAGGGGGGCAGGGTTGAACACTGAAGCTTTCTTT. Encoded protein: CSAGRGAGLNTEAFF.

This chain connects TRBV19 to TRBJ1-4; a weak D match, TRBD1 (5 bases). CDR3 length: 13 residues. CDR1 and CDR2 from the germline V gene are LNHDA and SQIVND (reference sequence). V gave up 9 bases and J gave up 5 bases, with 13 bases separating them. The CDR3 loop reads CASTRAQNEKLFF. Here the CDR3 DNA reads TGTGCCAGCACCAGGGCCCAGAATGAAAAACTGTTTTTT.

The chain combines TRBV9 with TRBJ1-2, with 7 bases aligning to TRBD1. Germline CDR1 reads SGDLS; CDR2 reads YYNGEE. V trimming: 4 bases; J trimming: 6 bases; junction bases outside the gene matches: 9. This CDR3 contains 14 residues. CDR3 residues: CASSRETRGNGYTF. CDR3 DNA: TGTGCCAGCAGCCGAGAGACCAGGGGGAATGGCTACACCTTC.

This rearrangement joins TRBV19 to TRBJ2-7; D gene unclear. Looked up from germline, CDR1 is LNHDA and CDR2 is SQIVND (reference sequence). The CDR3 contains 14 residues. V shed 9 bases and J shed 6 bases, with 21 bases lying between them. CDR3 amino acids: CASSLTSSPGEQYF. CDR3 bases: TGTGCCAGCAGTTTGACGAGTAGCCCTGGCGAGCAGTACTTC.

Remarks on this clonotype: At one of its ends the junction is not consistent with the germline gene, which may arise from a read error. V and J are TRBV10-3 and TRBJ1-3, with TRBD1 identical over 9 bases. The CDR3 is 15 residues long. Germline V gene data show CDR1 as ENHRY and CDR2 as SYGVKD. The CDR3 region is CAIRADRGAGNTIYF. Here the CDR3 DNA reads TGTGCCATCAGGGCGGACAGGGGAGCTGGGAACACCATATATTTT.